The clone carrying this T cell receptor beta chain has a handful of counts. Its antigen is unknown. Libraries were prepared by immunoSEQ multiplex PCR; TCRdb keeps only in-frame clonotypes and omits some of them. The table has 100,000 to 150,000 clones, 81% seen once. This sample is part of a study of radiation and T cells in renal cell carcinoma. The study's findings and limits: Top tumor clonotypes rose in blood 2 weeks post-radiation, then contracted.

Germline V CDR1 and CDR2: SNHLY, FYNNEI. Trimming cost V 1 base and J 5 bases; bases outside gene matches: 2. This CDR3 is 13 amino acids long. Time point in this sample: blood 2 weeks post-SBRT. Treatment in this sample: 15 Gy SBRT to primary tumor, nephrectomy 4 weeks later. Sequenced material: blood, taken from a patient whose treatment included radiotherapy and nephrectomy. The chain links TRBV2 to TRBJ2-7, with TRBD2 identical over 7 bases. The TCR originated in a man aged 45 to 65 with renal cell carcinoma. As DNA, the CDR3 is TGTGCCAGCAGTGAAGGGGACTACCACGAGCAGTACTTC. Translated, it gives CASSEGDYHEQYF.